What follows are 30 T cell receptor beta chains derived from one specimen sequenced in a study of cytomegalovirus exposure and HLA in healthy donors. The PCR made use of 60 Vbeta and 13 Jbeta primers. Some clones are missing from TCRdb's copy, which holds only in-frame ones; the method was immunoSEQ multiplex PCR. The data contain around 160,000 clones, about two thirds of them singletons. The sample was PBMCs. The receptors come from a woman aged 18-29 years in good health and CMV-seropositive.

This clone was seen only a few times. In DNA form, the CDR3 reads TGCGCCAGCGGCCACCGAGGACAGGGGGACTATGGCTACACCTTC. Encoded protein: CASGHRGQGDYGYTF. The V call is TRBV5-1, the J call TRBJ1-2; TRBD1 aligns across 10 bases. The CDR3 length is 15 residues. Germline values: CDR1 SGHRS, CDR2 YFSETQ. J was trimmed by 3 bases and V by 7 bases; bases with no gene match: 9.

This clone is a singleton in its sample. This sample also contains other DNA sequences that code for the same CDR3. The rearrangement links TRBV5-8 to TRBJ2-7; tentative D call: TRBD2 (6 bases). The CDR3 sequence is 15 residues long. Deletions cut 5 bases from V and 0 bases from J, with 15 bases between. The germline V gene encodes CDR1 SGHTS and CDR2 YDEGEE. The CDR3, as DNA: TGTGCCAGCAGACCGAGGACTACCAGCTCCTACGAGCAGTACTTC. It specifies CASRPRTTSSYEQYF.

V usage is TRBV5-1 and J usage is TRBJ1-2, with D perhaps TRBD1 (5 bases). This CDR3 is 16 amino acids long. Trimming removed 2 bases from V and 1 base from J, with 15 bases in between. Germline V lookup: CDR1 SGHRS, CDR2 YFSETQ. The DNA of the CDR3 is TGCGCCAGCAGCTTCTCAGGCAGGGCTCTTAACTATGGCTACACCTTC. This sequence encodes CASSFSGRALNYGYTF.

The table lists this clone with a few counts. The V call is TRBV7-2, the J call TRBJ1-3; D gene ambiguous. CDR3 length: 14 residues. Trimming removed 5 bases from V and 3 bases from J, with 11 bases in between. Germline V gives CDR1 SGHTA, CDR2 FQGNSA. The CDR3 DNA reads as TGTGCCAGCAGCCCCCACAGTGGTGGAAACACCATATATTTT. Amino acids: CASSPHSGGNTIYF.

This clone was observed a few times. J is TRBJ2-2 and V is TRBV5-1; possibly TRBD2 for D (5 bases). The ends were cut back, 0 bases at V and 4 bases at J, with 7 bases in the middle. Germline V CDR1 and CDR2: SGHRS, YFSETQ. The CDR3 loop spans 14 amino acids. The CDR3 DNA follows: TGCGCCAGCAGCTTGGGAACTAGCACCGGGGAGCTGTTTTTT. Its protein is CASSLGTSTGELFF.

The chain uses TRBV12-5 and TRBJ2-1; the D is unclear. Germline assignment: CDR1 LGHNT and CDR2 FRNRAP. The V end lost 2 bases, the J end lost 8 bases, and 10 bases lay between the germline ends. The CDR3 has 13 amino acids. The chain's CDR3 is CASGLISRDEQFF. DNA of the CDR3: TGTGCTAGTGGTTTGATCTCACGCGATGAGCAGTTCTTC.

The rearrangement joins TRBV7-6 to TRBJ2-1; the D is unclear. CDR1 and CDR2 (germline): SGHVS, FNYEAQ. Deletions cut 2 bases from V and 6 bases from J, with 11 bases between. The CDR3 loop spans 14 amino acids. This CDR3 is CASSLSRGANEQFF. CDR3 in DNA: TGTGCCAGCAGCTTATCCCGAGGAGCCAATGAGCAGTTCTTC.

The chain employs TRBV7-9 and TRBJ1-1; 12 bases agree with TRBD1. The J segment lost 1 base and the V segment lost 5 bases, leaving 5 bases of the junction unmatched. The germline gives CDR1 SEHNR, CDR2 FQNEAQ (reference sequence). The CDR3 totals 16 residues. CDR3 sequence: CASSPPGQGANTEAFF. The CDR3 DNA sequence: TGTGCCAGCAGCCCCCCGGGACAGGGGGCGAACACTGAAGCTTTCTTT. The whole variable domain, filled in from reference TRBV7-9 and TRBJ1-1, reads DTGVSQNPRHKITKRGQNVTFRCDPISEHNRLYWYRQTLGQGPEFLTYFQNEAQLEKSRLLSDRFSAERPKGSFSTLEIQRTEQGDSAMYLCASSPPGQGANTEAFFGQGTRLTVV.

This sequence joins TRBV7-9 and TRBJ1-2; 9 bases are a match to TRBD1. Germline V lookup: CDR1 SEHNR, CDR2 FQNEAQ (reference sequence). Trimming took 5 bases from V and 12 from J; bases not matched to a gene: 7. There are 12 residues in the CDR3. The CDR3 region is CASSQGDRANTF. As DNA, the CDR3 is TGTGCCAGCAGCCAGGGGGACAGGGCAAACACCTTC.

The J gene is TRBJ1-5, the V gene TRBV5-1; D is possibly TRBD1 (5 bases). The CDR3 has 13 amino acids. V was pared by 5 bases and J by 6 bases, with 12 bases between. In germline, CDR1 is SGHRS, CDR2 YFSETQ. The CDR3: CASRAGLGQPQHF. The CDR3 DNA reads as TGCGCCAGCAGGGCAGGGCTAGGTCAGCCCCAGCATTTT.

The chain carries TRBV5-1 and TRBJ2-3; D may be TRBD2 (6 bases). V was cut by 1 base and J by 2 bases, with 14 bases left in between. The CDR3 has 16 amino acids. Germline lookup yields CDR1 SGHRS and CDR2 YFSETQ. The CDR3 bases are TGCGCCAGCAGCTTGTTAATAGCGGCCCACACAGATACGCAGTATTTT. This sequence encodes CASSLLIAAHTDTQYF.

CDR3 loop: CAWNTGRGETQYF. The CDR3 DNA follows: TGTGCCTGGAACACTGGGAGGGGAGAGACCCAGTACTTC. The chain employs TRBV30 and TRBJ2-5; 7 bases align to TRBD2. This CDR3 is 13 amino acids long. Germline V CDR1 and CDR2: GTSNPN, SVGIG (reference sequence). After removal of 4 bases from V and 4 bases from J, the junction contained 6 bases not matched to a gene.

The table lists this clone with a few counts. V is TRBV10-3 and J is TRBJ2-3; 12 positions match TRBD2. Germline CDR1 reads ENHRY; CDR2 reads SYGVKD. The V gene end was trimmed by 8 bases and the J gene end by 4 bases; junction bases not matched to a gene: 7. CDR3 length equals 15 residues. CDR3 sequence: CAIGRLAGASDTQYF. Here the CDR3 DNA reads TGTGCCATCGGTAGACTAGCGGGGGCTTCAGATACGCAGTATTTT.

The chain carries TRBV15 and TRBJ2-5; 8 nucleotides align to TRBD1. V lost 4 bases and J lost 2; bases outside the gene matches: 0. Germline CDR1 and CDR2: LNHNV and YYDKDF (reference sequence). CDR3 size: 13 residues. The CDR3 protein is CATSNRGQETQYF. The CDR3, as DNA: TGTGCCACCAGCAACAGGGGGCAAGAGACCCAGTACTTC.

This clone appeared a single time. Germline and junction disagree at one end, which may indicate a read error. The identical CDR3 is also encoded by other nucleotide sequences in the sample. CDR3 sequence (DNA): TGTGCCAGCAGACAGGGGGCCTACGAGCAGTACTTT. It translates to CASRQGAYEQYF. The chain carries TRBV6-5 and TRBJ2-7, with 9 bases lining up with TRBD1. The CDR3 length is 12 residues. Germline V gene lookup returns CDR1 MNHEY and CDR2 SVGAGI.

This chain joins TRBV5-4 and TRBJ2-6, with 9 bases aligning to TRBD2. The CDR3 runs to 18 residues. Trimming cost V 4 bases and J 4 bases; bases outside gene matches: 12. CDR1 and CDR2 (germline): SGHNT, YYREEE (reference sequence). The CDR3 coding sequence is TGTGCCAGCAGCCGGAGGGAGCGGGGGGTAACAGGGGCCAACGTCCTGACTTTC. It yields the protein CASSRRERGVTGANVLTF.

The V gene is TRBV30, the J gene TRBJ2-3; D is perhaps TRBD2 (6 bases). The CDR3 has 12 amino acids. Trimming cost V 2 bases and J 4 bases, with 7 bases left between them. Germline lookup yields CDR1 GTSNPN and CDR2 SVGIG (reference sequence). The CDR3 spells CAWSLAADTQYF. The CDR3 coding sequence is TGTGCCTGGAGTTTAGCGGCAGATACGCAGTATTTT.

The chain uses TRBV9 and TRBJ1-1; TRBD1 might be the D (5 bases). This CDR3 comprises 13 residues. V was cut by 3 bases and J by 5 bases, with 11 bases left in between. Germline-derived CDR1 and CDR2 are SGDLS and YYNGEE. CDR3 residues: CASSGGGETEAFF. As DNA, the CDR3 is TGTGCCAGCAGCGGAGGAGGGGAAACTGAAGCTTTCTTT.

The chain uses TRBV5-4 and TRBJ1-4, with 10 nucleotides matching TRBD1. The CDR3 contains 16 residues. The germline V gene encodes CDR1 SGHNT and CDR2 YYREEE (reference sequence). The trim removed 0 bases at V and 5 bases at J, leaving 4 bases unmatched. In DNA, the CDR3 is TGTGCCAGCAGCTTGGCCGCGGGACAGGGGAATGAAAAACTGTTTTTT. The encoded protein is CASSLAAGQGNEKLFF.

V gene TRBV27 combines with J gene TRBJ2-7; tentatively, D is TRBD2 (6 bases). The length of the CDR3 is 13 residues. Germline CDR1 reads MNHEY; CDR2 reads SMNVEV (reference sequence). Trimming took 5 bases from V and 2 from J, leaving 10 bases between them. Here the CDR3 DNA reads TGTGCCAGCAGTCCGGGACTTGCCTACGAGCAGTACTTC. Translation gives CASSPGLAYEQYF.

This rearrangement joins TRBV27 to TRBJ1-2, with D perhaps TRBD1 (5 bases). The length of the CDR3 is 13 residues. CDR1 is MNHEY and CDR2 is SMNVEV in the germline V gene (reference sequence). Trimming pared 4 bases from V and 0 bases from J, leaving 6 bases between. CDR3 coding DNA: TGTGCCAGCAGTTCGACAGCTAACTATGGCTACACCTTC. Protein sequence: CASSSTANYGYTF.

This clone was counted between two and nine times. The J gene is TRBJ1-1, the V gene TRBV18; D call uncertain. Trimming cost V 3 bases and J 1 base, with 9 bases left between them. Per the germline V gene, CDR1 is KGHSH and CDR2 is LQKENI. There are 14 residues in the CDR3. The CDR3 DNA follows: TGTGCCAGCTCACCCCGCCAGGAGAACACTGAAGCTTTCTTT. Its protein is CASSPRQENTEAFF.

This clone was seen just once. The chain joins TRBV2 to TRBJ2-1; D is possibly TRBD2 (6 bases). The CDR3 consists of 16 residues. Germline CDR1 SNHLY, CDR2 FYNNEI. Trimming took 8 bases from V and 3 from J, leaving 20 bases between them. The CDR3 nucleotides are TGTGCCAGCCCGGCGGGGCAGAACGGGAACTACAATGAGCAGTTCTTC. It codes for CASPAGQNGNYNEQFF.

This clone was seen more than once but under ten times. J is TRBJ2-2 and V is TRBV5-4; D possibly corresponds to TRBD1 (5 bases). The V gene's germline CDR1 is SGHNT and CDR2 YYREEE (reference sequence). This CDR3 contains 15 residues. V was pared by 0 bases and J by 4 bases, with 10 bases between. CDR3 sequence (DNA): TGTGCCAGCAGCTTGGATGCAGGGTCCACCGGGGAGCTGTTTTTT. Protein sequence: CASSLDAGSTGELFF. Filled out from reference TRBV5-4 and TRBJ2-2, the complete variable domain reads ETGVTQSPTHLIKTRGQQVTLRCSSQSGHNTVSWYQQALGQGPQFIFQYYREEENGRGNFPPRFSGLQFPNYSSELNVNALELDDSALYLCASSLDAGSTGELFFGEGSRLTVL.

The chain combines TRBV4-1 with TRBJ1-2, with 8 bases that match TRBD1. The CDR3 is 16 residues long. The V and J ends lost 1 base and 4 bases, in that order; junction bases with no gene match: 8. Germline values: CDR1 MGHRA, CDR2 YSYEKL. As DNA, the CDR3 is TGCGCCAGCAGCCAAGTGAACAGGGGGATGACCTATGGCTACACCTTC. It translates to CASSQVNRGMTYGYTF.

The chain is built from TRBV7-2 and TRBJ2-7; maybe TRBD1 (5 bases). Germline CDR1 is SGHTA and CDR2 is FQGNSA. The V end lost 1 base, the J end lost 6 bases, and 13 bases lay between the germline ends. This CDR3 is 14 amino acids long. The CDR3 coding sequence is TGTGCCAGCAGCTTAGGTAATCAGGGAACCGAGCAGTACTTC. This sequence encodes CASSLGNQGTEQYF.

The V and J genes are TRBV7-8 and TRBJ1-2; D may be TRBD1 (6 bases). The CDR3 has 15 residues. V was trimmed by 3 bases and J by 8 bases, leaving 19 bases between them. Germline V gene sequence: CDR1 SGHVS, CDR2 FQNEAQ. The CDR3 DNA is TGTGCCAGCAGCTTCCCGGGACAAGGAAGAAGGGGCTACACCTTC. Translated, it gives CASSFPGQGRRGYTF.

V usage is TRBV6-5 and J usage is TRBJ2-5; D unclear. The CDR3 is 13 amino acids. Looked up from germline, CDR1 is MNHEY and CDR2 is SVGAGI. V was trimmed by 6 bases and J by 5 bases, leaving 13 bases between them. The chain's CDR3 is CASRNARWETQYF. The DNA for the CDR3 is TGTGCCAGCAGGAATGCTAGGTGGGAGACCCAGTACTTC.

The rearrangement uses TRBV28 and TRBJ1-1, with no clear D. V gave up 9 bases and J gave up 1 base, with 9 bases separating them. This CDR3 spans 12 amino acids. Germline CDR1 reads MDHEN; CDR2 reads SYDVKM. The CDR3 reads CARPQANTEAFF. The CDR3 DNA reads TGTGCCAGACCTCAGGCGAACACTGAAGCTTTCTTT. Combining the CDR3 with reference TRBV28 and TRBJ1-1 gives the whole variable domain DVKVTQSSRYLVKRTGEKVFLECVQDMDHENMFWYRQDPGLGLRLIYFSYDVKMKEKGDIPEGYSVSREKKERFSLILESASTNQTSMYLCARPQANTEAFFGQGTRLTVV.

The chain carries TRBV7-3 and TRBJ2-7; 12 nucleotides match TRBD2. Germline V gene data show CDR1 as SGHTA and CDR2 as FQGTGA. J gave up 5 bases and V 6 bases, and 8 bases lay outside the gene matches. This CDR3 contains 15 residues. The CDR3 DNA sequence: TGTGCCAGCAGGCTGCAGACTAGCGGGGGAAACGAGCAGTACTTC. Its protein is CASRLQTSGGNEQYF.